This T cell receptor (beta chain) originates from a study of shared clonotypes between healthy human individuals. Overall study results and limits: Rarefaction indicated that sorted-subset sequencing remained incomplete although depth was large.

For this clone: Antigen: not known.

V dropped 3 bases and J dropped 0; count of bases not matched to a gene: 11. The CDR3 loop spans 19 amino acids. The germline V gene has CDR1 SNHLY and CDR2 FYNNEI. Authors' methods: Quality scores were absent from the junction-only immunoSEQ sequences, so filtering differed. Profiled with immunoSEQ multiplex PCR; TCRdb holds only in-frame clones, not every one. The V and J calls and clone size are taken from that table; D and trimming were inferred from the DNA. The sample consists of about 2,100,000 clones, just over 90% of them appearing once. Cells designated naive CD8 were CD45RO-negative and were positively selected for CCR7, with terminally differentiated effector memory CD45RA+ cells excluded.

This clonotype was obtained from a man younger than 35 in good health. Some clones in this sample may be carry-over from other donors' samples. The source material was naive CD8+ T cells from PBMCs. This chain connects TRBV2 to TRBJ2-2, with 9 bases fitting TRBD2. The CDR3 reads CASSDASGTTFANTGELFF. The CDR3 DNA follows: TGTGCCAGCAGTGACGCTAGCGGGACGACGTTCGCGAACACCGGGGAGCTGTTTTTT.